This TCR beta chain came from a study of cytomegalovirus exposure and HLA in healthy donors. Amplification used 60 Vbeta primers and 13 Jbeta primers. In the source study's methods: Some 9.9 million shared chains were among around 80 million unique TCR beta chains counted in a later analysis. TCRdb's copy holds only in-frame clones and misses some; the assay was immunoSEQ multiplex PCR. The V and J calls and clone size come from that table; D and trimming were worked out from the DNA. The sample lists more than 95,000 clones; around 78% were seen once. V trimming: 2 bases; J trimming: 2 bases; junction bases outside the gene matches: 2. The germline V gene has CDR1 SGHRS and CDR2 YFSETQ. The CDR3 contains 16 residues.

The chain uses TRBV5-1 and TRBJ2-3, with 13 bases fitting TRBD2. This TCR was recovered from a man aged 55 to 69 in good health and CMV-seropositive. The sequenced material came from PBMCs. The CDR3, as DNA: TGCGCCAGCAGCTTAGGACTAGCGGGGGACACAGATACGCAGTATTTT. This sequence encodes CASSLGLAGDTDTQYF.